The clone carrying this T cell receptor beta chain was picked up one time. Its antigen is as yet unknown. Per germline, CDR1 KGHSH and CDR2 LQKENI. This CDR3 has 16 residues. Between the trimmed V and J ends, which lost 8 bases and 3 bases, there was a span of 17 bases. This entry belongs to a study of radiation and T cells in renal cell carcinoma. General study points: Baseline intratumoral clonotype presence is unknown without pretreatment biopsies. Top tumor clonotypes rose in blood 2 weeks post-radiation, then contracted.

Sequencing was performed with immunoSEQ multiplex PCR; in TCRdb, only in-frame clones are kept and a portion is missing. The table includes over 60,000 clones, approximately 86% detected once. Time point reported: blood 2 weeks post-SBRT. Described treatment: 15 Gy SBRT to primary tumor, nephrectomy 4 weeks later. Blood was sampled at baseline, 2 weeks and 4 weeks after SBRT. Clear cell pathology was present in this patient's renal cell carcinoma. This chain links TRBV18 with TRBJ2-6; possibly TRBD1 for D (6 bases). Sequenced material: blood, taken from a patient whose treatment included radiotherapy and nephrectomy. This sequence originates from a woman aged 45 to 65 with renal cell carcinoma. Here the CDR3 reads CASQPGAGIGANVLTF. Written as DNA, the CDR3 is TGTGCCAGCCAGCCAGGGGCAGGGATTGGGGCCAACGTCCTGACTTTC.